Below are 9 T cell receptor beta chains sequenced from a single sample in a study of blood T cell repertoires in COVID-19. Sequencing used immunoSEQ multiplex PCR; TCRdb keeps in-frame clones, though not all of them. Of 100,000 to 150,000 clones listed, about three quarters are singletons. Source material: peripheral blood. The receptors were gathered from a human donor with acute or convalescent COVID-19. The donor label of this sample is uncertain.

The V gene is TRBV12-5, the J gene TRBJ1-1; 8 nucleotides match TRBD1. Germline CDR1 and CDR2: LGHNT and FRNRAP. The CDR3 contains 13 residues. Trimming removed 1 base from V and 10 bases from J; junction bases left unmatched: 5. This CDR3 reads CASGLAQGAGAFF. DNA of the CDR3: TGTGCTAGTGGTTTGGCGCAGGGGGCAGGAGCTTTCTTT.

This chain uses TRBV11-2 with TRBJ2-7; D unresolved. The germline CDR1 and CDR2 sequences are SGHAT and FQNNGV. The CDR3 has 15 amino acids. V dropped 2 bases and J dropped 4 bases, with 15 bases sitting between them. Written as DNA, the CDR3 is TGTGCCAGCAGCTTAATGGTCCGGTTCATGTACGAGCAGTACTTC. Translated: CASSLMVRFMYEQYF.

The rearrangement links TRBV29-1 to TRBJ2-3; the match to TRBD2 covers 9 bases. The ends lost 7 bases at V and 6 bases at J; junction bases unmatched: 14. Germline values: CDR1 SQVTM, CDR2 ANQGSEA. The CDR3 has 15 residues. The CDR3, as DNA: TGCAGCGCCGCGACGGGCGGGGGGGCGGCCGATACGCAGTATTTT. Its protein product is CSAATGGGAADTQYF.

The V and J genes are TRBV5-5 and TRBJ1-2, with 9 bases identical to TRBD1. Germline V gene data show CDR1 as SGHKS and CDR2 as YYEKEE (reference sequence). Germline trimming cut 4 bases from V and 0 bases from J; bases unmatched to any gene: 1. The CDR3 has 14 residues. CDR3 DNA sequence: TGTGCCAGCAGCGGGACAGGGACTAACTATGGCTACACCTTC. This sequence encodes CASSGTGTNYGYTF.

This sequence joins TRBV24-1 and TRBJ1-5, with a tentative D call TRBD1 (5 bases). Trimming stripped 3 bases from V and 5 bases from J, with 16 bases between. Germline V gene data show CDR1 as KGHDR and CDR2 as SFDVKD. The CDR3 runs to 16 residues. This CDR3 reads CATSDPSRGNDQPQHF. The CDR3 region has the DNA TGTGCCACCAGTGATCCCTCGCGGGGGAATGATCAGCCCCAGCATTTT.

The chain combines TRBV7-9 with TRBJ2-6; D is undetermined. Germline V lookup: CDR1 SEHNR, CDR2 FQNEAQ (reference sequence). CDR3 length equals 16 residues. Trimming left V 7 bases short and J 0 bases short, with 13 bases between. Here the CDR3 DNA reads TGTGCCAGCACCCTACTCCAGGCCTCTGGGGCCAACGTCCTGACTTTC. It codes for CASTLLQASGANVLTF.

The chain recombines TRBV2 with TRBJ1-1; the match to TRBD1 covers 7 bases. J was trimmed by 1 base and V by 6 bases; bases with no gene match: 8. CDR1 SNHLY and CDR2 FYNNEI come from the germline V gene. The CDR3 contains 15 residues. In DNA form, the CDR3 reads TGTGCCAGCAGGGGCCCAGGGGGGAGGAACACTGAAGCTTTCTTT. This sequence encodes CASRGPGGRNTEAFF. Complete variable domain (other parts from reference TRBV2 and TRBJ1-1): EPEVTQTPSHQVTQMGQEVILRCVPISNHLYFYWYRQILGQKVEFLVSFYNNEISEKSEIFDDQFSVERPDGSNFTLKIRSTKLEDSAMYFCASRGPGGRNTEAFFGQGTRLTVV.

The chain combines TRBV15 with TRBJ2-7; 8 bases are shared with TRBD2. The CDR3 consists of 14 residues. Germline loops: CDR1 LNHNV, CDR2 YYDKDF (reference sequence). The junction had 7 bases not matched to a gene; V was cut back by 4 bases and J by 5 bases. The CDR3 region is CATSNGGGFNEQYF. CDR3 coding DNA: TGTGCCACCAGCAACGGCGGGGGGTTCAACGAGCAGTACTTC.

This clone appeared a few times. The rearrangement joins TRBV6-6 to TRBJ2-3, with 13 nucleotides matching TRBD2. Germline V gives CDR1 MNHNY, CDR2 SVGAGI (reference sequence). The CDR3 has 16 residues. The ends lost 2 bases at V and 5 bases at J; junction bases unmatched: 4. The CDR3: CASSYGRLAGGDTQYF. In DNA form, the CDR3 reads TGTGCCAGCAGTTACGGAAGACTAGCGGGGGGAGATACGCAGTATTTT.